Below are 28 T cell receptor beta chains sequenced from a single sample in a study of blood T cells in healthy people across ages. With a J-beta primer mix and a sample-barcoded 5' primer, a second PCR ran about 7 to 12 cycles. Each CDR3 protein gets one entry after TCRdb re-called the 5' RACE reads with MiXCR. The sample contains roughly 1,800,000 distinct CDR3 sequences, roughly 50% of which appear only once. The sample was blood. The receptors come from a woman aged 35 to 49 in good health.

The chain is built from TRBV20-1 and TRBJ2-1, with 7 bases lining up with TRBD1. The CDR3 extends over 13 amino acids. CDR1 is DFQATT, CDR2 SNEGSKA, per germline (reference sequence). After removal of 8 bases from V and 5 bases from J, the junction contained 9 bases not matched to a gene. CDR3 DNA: TGCAGTTCCCTGTGGGACAGCAACAATGAGCAGTTCTTC. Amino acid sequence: CSSLWDSNNEQFF.

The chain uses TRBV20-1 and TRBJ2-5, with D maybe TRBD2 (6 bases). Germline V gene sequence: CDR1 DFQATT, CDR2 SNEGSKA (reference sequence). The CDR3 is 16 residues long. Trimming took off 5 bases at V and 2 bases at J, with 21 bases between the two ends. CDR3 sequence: CSAGGFSRGKQETQYF. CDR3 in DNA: TGCAGTGCTGGGGGGTTTTCGAGGGGAAAACAAGAGACCCAGTACTTC.

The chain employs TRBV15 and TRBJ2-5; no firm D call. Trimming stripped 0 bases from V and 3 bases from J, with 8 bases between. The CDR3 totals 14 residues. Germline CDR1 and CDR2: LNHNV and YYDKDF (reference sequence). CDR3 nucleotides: TGTGCCACCAGCAGAGATATGGGGAAAGAGACCCAGTACTTC. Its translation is CATSRDMGKETQYF.

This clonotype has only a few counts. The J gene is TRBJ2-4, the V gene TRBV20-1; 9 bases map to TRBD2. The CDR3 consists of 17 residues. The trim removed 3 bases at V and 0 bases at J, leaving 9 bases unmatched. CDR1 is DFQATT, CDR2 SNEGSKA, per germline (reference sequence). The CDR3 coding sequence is TGCAGTGCTAGGAGGTGGGATAGCGGGGGAGCCAAAAACATTCAGTACTTC. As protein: CSARRWDSGGAKNIQYF.

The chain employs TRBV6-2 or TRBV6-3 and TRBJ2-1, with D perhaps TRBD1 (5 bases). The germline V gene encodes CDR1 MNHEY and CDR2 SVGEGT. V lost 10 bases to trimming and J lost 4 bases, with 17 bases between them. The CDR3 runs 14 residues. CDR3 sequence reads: CATLGVADYNEQFF. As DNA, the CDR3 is TGTGCCACCCTAGGGGTTGCTGATTACAATGAGCAGTTCTTC.

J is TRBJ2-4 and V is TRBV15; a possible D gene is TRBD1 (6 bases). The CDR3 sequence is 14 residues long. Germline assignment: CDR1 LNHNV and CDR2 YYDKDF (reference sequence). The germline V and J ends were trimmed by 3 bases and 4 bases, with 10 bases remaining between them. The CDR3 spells CATSSSGQKNIQYF. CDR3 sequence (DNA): TGTGCCACCAGCAGTTCTGGACAGAAAAACATTCAGTACTTC.

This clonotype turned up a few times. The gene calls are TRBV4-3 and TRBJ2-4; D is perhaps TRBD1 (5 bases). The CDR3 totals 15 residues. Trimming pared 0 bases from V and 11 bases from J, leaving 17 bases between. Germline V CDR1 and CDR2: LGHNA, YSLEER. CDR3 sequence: CASSQDLAGINVQYF. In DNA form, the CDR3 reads TGCGCCAGCAGCCAAGATCTGGCAGGGATCAACGTTCAGTACTTC.

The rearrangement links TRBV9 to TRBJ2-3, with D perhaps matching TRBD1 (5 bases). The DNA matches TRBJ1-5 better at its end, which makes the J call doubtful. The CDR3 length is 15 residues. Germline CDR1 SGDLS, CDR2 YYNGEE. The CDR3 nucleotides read TGTGCCAGCAGCGAGGGGACTAGCGGCACAGAGACGCAGCATTTT. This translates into CASSEGTSGTETQHF.

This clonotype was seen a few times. The CDR3 is CASSHSGGEHETQYF. Here the CDR3 DNA reads TGCGCCAGCAGCCATAGCGGGGGGGAGCATGAGACCCAGTACTTC. The rearrangement joins TRBV5-1 to TRBJ2-5, with 11 bases aligning to TRBD2. Trimming cost V 4 bases and J 5 bases; bases outside gene matches: 7. The germline CDR1 and CDR2 sequences are SGHRS and YFSETQ. This CDR3 has 15 residues.

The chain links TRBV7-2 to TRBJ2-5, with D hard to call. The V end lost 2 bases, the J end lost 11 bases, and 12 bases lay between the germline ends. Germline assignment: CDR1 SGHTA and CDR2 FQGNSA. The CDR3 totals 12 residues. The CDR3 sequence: CASSLMVNEQYF. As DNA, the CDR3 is TGTGCCAGCAGCTTAATGGTGAATGAGCAGTACTTC.

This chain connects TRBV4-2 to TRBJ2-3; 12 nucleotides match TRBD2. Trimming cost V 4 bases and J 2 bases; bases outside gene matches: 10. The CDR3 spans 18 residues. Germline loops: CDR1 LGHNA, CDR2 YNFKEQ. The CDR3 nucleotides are TGTGCCAGCAGCCTGGGACTAGCGGGTCCCCTTTACACAGATACGCAGTATTTT. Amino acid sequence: CASSLGLAGPLYTDTQYF.

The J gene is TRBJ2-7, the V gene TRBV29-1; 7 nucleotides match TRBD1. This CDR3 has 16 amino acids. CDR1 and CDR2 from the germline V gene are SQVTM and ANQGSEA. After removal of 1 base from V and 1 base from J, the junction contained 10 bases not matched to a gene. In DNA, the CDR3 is TGCAGCGTTGAAGGCAGCAGTCGGACAGGATCCTACGAGCAGTACTTC. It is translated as CSVEGSSRTGSYEQYF.

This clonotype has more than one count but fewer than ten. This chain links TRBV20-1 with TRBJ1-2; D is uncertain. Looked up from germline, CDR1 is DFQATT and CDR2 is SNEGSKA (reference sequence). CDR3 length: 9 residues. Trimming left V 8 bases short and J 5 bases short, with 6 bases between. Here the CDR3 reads CSQPYGYTF. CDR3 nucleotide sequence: TGCAGTCAGCCGTATGGCTACACCTTC.

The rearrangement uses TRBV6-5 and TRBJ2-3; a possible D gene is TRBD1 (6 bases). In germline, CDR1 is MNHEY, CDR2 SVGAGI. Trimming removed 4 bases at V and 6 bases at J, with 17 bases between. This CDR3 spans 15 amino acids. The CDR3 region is CASSSPLGQLDTQYF. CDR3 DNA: TGTGCCAGCAGTTCCCCCCTTGGACAGCTGGATACGCAGTATTTT.

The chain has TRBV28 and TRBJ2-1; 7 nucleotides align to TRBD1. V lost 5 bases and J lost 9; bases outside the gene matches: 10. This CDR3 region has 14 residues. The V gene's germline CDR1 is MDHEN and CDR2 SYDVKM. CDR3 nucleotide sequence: TGTGCCAGCAGTCCAATGACAGGGTCAGCTGAGCAGTTCTTC. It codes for CASSPMTGSAEQFF.

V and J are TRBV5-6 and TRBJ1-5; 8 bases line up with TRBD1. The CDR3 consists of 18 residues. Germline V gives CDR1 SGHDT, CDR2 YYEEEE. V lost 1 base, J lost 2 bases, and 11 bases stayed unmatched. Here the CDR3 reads CASSLRWTGRSGNQPQHF. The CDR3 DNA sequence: TGTGCCAGCAGCTTGAGGTGGACAGGGCGATCTGGCAATCAGCCCCAGCATTTT.

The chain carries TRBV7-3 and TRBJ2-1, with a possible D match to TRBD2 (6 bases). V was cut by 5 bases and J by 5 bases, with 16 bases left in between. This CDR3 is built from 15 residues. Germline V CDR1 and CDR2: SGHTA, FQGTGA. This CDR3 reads CASSPLALSNNEQFF. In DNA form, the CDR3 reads TGTGCCAGCAGCCCTCTAGCGCTATCAAACAATGAGCAGTTCTTC.

This CDR3 reads CASSYRLAGFGSPLHF. CDR3 coding DNA: TGTGCCAGCAGTTACCGGTTGGCAGGGTTCGGATCACCCCTCCACTTT. The V and J genes are TRBV6-5 and TRBJ1-6; D might be TRBD1 (5 bases). Germline loops: CDR1 MNHEY, CDR2 SVGAGI. V lost 2 bases, J lost 10 bases, and 18 bases lay in between. CDR3 size: 16 residues.

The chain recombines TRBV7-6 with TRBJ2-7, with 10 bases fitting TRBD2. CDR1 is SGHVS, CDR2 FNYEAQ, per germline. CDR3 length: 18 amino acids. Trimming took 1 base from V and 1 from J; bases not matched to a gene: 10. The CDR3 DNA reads TGTGCCAGCAGCTTAGGATCTGGGATAGCGGGGGGATCCTACGAGCAGTACTTC. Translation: CASSLGSGIAGGSYEQYF.

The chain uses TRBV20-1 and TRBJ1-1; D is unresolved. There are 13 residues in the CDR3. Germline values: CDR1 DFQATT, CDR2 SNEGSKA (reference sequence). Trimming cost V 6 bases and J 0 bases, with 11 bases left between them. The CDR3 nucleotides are TGCAGTGCCGCGTTAGGCATGAACACTGAAGCTTTCTTT. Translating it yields CSAALGMNTEAFF.

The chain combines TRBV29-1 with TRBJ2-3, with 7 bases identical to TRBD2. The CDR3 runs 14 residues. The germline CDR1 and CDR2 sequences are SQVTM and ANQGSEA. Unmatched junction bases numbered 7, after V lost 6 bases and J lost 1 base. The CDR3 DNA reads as TGCAGCGTCGGGAGGCCGACCCGCACAGATACGCAGTATTTT. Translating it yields CSVGRPTRTDTQYF.

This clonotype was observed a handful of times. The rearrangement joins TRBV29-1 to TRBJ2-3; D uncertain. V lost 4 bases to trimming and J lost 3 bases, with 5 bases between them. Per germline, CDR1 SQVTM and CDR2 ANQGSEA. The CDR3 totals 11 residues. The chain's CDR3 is CSVGATDTQYF. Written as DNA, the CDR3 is TGCAGCGTTGGGGCGACAGATACGCAGTATTTT.

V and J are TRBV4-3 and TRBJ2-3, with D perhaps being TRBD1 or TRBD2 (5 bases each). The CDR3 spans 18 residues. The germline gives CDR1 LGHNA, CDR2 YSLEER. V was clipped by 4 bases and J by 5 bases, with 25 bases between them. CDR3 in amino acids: CASSLHLWDPDFGDTQYF. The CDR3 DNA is TGCGCCAGCAGCCTCCACCTCTGGGACCCCGATTTTGGAGATACGCAGTATTTT.

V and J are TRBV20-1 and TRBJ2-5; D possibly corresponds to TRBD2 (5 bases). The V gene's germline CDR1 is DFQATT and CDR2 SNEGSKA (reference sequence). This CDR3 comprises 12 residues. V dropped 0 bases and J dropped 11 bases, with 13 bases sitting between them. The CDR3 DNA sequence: TGCAGTGCTAGAGATCCGGGAAATGAGCAGTACTTC. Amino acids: CSARDPGNEQYF.

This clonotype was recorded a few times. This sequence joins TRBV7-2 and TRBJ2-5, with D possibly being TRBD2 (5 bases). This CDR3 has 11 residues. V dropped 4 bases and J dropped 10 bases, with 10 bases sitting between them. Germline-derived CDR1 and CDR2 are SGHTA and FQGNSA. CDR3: CASSSGGGQYF. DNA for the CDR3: TGTGCCAGCAGCTCCGGAGGTGGCCAGTACTTC.

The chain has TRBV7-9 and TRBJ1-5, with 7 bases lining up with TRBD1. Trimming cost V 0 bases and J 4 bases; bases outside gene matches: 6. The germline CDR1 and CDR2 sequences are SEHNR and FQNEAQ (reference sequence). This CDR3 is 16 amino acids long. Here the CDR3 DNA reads TGTGCCAGCAGCTTAGCCCTGACAGGGATAAATCAGCCCCAGCATTTT. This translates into CASSLALTGINQPQHF.

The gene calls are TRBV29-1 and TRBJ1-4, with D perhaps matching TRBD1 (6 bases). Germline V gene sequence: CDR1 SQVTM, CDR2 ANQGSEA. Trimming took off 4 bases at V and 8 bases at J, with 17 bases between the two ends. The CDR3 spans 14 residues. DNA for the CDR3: TGCAGCGTTGCCCAGGGGCTTACGTTGGAAAAACTGTTTTTT. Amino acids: CSVAQGLTLEKLFF.

This CDR3 is CASSQGLAGDTDTQYF. As DNA, the CDR3 is TGCGCCAGCAGCCAGGGACTAGCGGGGGACACAGATACGCAGTATTTT. This rearrangement joins TRBV4-3 to TRBJ2-3; 14 bases map to TRBD2. From germline, CDR1 is LGHNA and CDR2 YSLEER. J gave up 2 bases and V 3 bases, and 1 base lay outside the gene matches. The CDR3 loop spans 16 amino acids.